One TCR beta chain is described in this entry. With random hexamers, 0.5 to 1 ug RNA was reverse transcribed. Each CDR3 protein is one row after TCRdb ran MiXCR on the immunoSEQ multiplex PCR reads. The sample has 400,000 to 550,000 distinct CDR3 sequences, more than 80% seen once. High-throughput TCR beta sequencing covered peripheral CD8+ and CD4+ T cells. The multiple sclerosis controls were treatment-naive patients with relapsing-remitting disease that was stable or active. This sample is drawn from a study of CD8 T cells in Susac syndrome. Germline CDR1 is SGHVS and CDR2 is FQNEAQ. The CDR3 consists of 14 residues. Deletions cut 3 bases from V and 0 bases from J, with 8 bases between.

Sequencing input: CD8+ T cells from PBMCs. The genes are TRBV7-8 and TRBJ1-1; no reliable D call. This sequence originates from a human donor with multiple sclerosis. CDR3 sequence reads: CASSFSPMNTEAFF. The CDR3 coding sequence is TGTGCCAGCAGCTTCAGTCCCATGAACACTGAAGCTTTCTTT.